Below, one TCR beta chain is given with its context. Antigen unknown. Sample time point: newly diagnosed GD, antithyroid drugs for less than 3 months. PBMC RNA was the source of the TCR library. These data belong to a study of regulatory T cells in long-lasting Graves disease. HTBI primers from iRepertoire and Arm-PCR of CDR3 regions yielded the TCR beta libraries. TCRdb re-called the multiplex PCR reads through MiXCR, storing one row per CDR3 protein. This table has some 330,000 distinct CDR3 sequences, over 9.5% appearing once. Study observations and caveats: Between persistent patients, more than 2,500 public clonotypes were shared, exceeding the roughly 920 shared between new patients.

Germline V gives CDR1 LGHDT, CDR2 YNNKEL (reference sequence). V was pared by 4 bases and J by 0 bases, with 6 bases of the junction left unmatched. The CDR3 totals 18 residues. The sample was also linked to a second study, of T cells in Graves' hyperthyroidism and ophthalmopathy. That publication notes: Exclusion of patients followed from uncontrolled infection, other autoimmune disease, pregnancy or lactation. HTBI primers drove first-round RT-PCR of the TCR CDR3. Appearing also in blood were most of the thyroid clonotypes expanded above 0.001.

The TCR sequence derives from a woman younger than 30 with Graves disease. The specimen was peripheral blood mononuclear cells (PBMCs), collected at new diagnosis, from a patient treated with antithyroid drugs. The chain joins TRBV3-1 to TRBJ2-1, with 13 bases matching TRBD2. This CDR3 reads CASSRRGLAGNSYNEQFF. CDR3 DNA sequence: TGTGCCAGCAGCCGCCGGGGACTAGCGGGGAACTCCTACAATGAGCAGTTCTTC.